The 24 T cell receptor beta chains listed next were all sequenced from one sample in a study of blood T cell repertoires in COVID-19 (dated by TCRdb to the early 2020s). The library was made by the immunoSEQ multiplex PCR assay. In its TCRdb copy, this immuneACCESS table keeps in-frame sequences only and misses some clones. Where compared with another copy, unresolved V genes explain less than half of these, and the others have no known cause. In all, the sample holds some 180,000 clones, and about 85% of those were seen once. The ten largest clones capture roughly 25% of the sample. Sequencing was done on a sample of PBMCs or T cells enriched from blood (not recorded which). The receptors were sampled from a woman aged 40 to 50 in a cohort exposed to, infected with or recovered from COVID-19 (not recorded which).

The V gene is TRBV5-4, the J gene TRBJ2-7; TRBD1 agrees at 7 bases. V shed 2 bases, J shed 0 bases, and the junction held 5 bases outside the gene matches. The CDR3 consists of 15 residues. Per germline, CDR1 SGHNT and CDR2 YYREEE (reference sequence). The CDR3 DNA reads TGTGCCAGCAGCTTTGGGACAGCAGACTCCTACGAGCAGTACTTC. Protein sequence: CASSFGTADSYEQYF.

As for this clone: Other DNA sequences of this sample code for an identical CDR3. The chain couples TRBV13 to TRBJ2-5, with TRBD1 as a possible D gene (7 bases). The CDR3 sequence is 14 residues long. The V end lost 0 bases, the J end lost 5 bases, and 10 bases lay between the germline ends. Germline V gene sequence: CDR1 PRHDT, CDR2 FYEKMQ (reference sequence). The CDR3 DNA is TGTGCCAGCAGCTTAGGGGCGGGACAGGAGACCCAGTACTTC. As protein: CASSLGAGQETQYF.

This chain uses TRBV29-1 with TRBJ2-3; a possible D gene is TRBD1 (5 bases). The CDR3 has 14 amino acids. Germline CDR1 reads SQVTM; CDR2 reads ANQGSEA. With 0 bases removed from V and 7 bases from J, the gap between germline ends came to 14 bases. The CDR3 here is CSVEDRQLTNTQYF. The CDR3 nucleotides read TGCAGCGTTGAAGATAGACAGTTAACCAATACGCAGTATTTT.

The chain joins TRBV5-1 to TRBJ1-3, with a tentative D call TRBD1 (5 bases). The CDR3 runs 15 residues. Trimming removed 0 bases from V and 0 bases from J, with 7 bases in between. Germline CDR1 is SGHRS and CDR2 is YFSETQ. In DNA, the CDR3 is TGCGCCAGCAGCTTGGCCGGGGGCTCTGGAAACACCATATATTTT. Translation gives CASSLAGGSGNTIYF. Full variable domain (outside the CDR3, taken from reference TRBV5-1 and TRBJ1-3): KAGVTQTPRYLIKTRGQQVTLSCSPISGHRSVSWYQQTPGQGLQFLFEYFSETQRNKGNFPGRFSGRQFSNSRSEMNVSTLELGDSALYLCASSLAGGSGNTIYFGEGSWLTVV.

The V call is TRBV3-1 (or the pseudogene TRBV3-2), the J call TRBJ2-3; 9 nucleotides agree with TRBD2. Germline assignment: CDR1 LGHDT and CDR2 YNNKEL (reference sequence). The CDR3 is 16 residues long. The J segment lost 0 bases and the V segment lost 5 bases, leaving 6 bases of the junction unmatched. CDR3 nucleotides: TGTGCCAGCAGCGTCCGGCTAGCGGGGAGCACAGATACGCAGTATTTT. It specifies CASSVRLAGSTDTQYF.

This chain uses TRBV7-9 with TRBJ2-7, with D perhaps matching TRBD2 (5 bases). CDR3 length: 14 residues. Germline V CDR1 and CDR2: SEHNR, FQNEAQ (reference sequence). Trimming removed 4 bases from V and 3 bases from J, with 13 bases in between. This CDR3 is CASSSRTVSYEQYF. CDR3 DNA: TGTGCCAGCAGCTCCCGGACTGTAAGCTACGAGCAGTACTTC.

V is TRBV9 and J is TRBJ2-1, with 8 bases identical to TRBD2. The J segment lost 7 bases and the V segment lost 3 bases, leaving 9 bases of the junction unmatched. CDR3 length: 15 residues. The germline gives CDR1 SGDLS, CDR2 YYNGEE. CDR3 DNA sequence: TGTGCCAGCAGCGCCAGCGGGAGCCCAGTGAATGAGCAGTTCTTC. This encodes CASSASGSPVNEQFF. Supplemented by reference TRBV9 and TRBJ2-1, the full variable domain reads DSGVTQTPKHLITATGQRVTLRCSPRSGDLSVYWYQQSLDQGLQFLIQYYNGEERAKGNILERFSAQQFPDLHSELNLSSLELGDSALYFCASSASGSPVNEQFFGPGTRLTVL.

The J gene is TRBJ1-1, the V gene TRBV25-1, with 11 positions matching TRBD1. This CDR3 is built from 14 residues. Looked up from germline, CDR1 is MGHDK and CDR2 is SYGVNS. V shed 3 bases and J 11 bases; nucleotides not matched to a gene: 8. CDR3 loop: CASSEWDRGFGAFF. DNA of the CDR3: TGTGCCAGCAGTGAGTGGGACAGGGGGTTCGGGGCTTTCTTT.

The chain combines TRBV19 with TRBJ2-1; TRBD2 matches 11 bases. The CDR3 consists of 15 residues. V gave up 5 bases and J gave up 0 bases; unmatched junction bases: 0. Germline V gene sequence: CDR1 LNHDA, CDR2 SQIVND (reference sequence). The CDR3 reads CASSGTSGSYNEQFF. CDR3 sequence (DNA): TGTGCCAGTAGTGGGACTAGCGGCTCCTACAATGAGCAGTTCTTC. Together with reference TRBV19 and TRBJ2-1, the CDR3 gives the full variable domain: DGGITQSPKYLFRKEGQNVTLSCEQNLNHDAMYWYRQDPGQGLRLIYYSQIVNDFQKGDIAEGYSVSREKKESFPLTVTSAQKNPTAFYLCASSGTSGSYNEQFFGPGTRLTVL.

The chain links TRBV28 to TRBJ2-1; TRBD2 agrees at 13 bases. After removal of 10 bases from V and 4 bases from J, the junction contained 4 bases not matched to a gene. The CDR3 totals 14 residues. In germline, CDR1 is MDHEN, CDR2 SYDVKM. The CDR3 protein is CATGGLAGYNEQFF. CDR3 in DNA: TGTGCCACCGGGGGACTAGCGGGGTACAATGAGCAGTTCTTC.

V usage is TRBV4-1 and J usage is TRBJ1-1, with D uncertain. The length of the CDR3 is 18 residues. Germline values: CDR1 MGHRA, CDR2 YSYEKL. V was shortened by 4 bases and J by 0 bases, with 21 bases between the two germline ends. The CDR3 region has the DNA TGCGCCAGCAGCCGAGCTACGAGCCCCGGCGGTTTGAACACTGAAGCTTTCTTT. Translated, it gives CASSRATSPGGLNTEAFF.

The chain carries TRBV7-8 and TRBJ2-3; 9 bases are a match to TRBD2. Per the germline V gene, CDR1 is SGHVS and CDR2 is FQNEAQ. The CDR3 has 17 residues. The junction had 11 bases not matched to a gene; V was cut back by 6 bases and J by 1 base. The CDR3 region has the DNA TGTGCCAGCAGGCTCCCTAGCCAGCGGGGGGGCACAGATACGCAGTATTTT. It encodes CASRLPSQRGGTDTQYF.

CDR3 DNA sequence: TGTGCCAGCCCTCGTAAGGACAGGGACAACGAGCAGTACTTC. Its protein is CASPRKDRDNEQYF. This chain uses TRBV6-4 with TRBJ2-7; 8 bases are a match to TRBD1. V gave up 8 bases and J gave up 5 bases; unmatched junction bases: 11. The CDR3 consists of 14 residues. Germline-derived CDR1 and CDR2 are MRHNA and SNTAGT.

The CDR3 DNA reads TGCGCCAGCAGTCGGGACACTGATGAACTGTTTTTT. Residues: CASSRDTDELFF. V and J are TRBV4-1 and TRBJ1-4; D perhaps matches TRBD1 (6 bases). The CDR3 length is 12 residues. Germline V lookup: CDR1 MGHRA, CDR2 YSYEKL. Trimming left V 6 bases short and J 12 bases short, with 14 bases between.

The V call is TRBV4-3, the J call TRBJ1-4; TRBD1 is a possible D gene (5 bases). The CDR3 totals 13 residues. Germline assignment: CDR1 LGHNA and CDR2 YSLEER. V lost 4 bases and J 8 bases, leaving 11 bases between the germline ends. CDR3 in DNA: TGCGCCAGCAGCCCCTTCAGGGAAGAAAAACTGTTTTTT. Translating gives CASSPFREEKLFF.

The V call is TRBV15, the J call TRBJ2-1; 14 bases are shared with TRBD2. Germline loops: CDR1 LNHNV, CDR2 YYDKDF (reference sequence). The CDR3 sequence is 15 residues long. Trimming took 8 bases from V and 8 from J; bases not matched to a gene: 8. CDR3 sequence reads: CATVKGTSGSHEQFF. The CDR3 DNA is TGTGCCACCGTCAAAGGGACTAGCGGGAGCCATGAGCAGTTCTTC.

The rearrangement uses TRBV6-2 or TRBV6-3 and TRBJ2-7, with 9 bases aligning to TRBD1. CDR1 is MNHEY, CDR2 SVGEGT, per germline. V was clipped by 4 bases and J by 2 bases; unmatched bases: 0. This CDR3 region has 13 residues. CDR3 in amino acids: CASSWTGAYEQYF. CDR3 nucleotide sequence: TGTGCCAGCAGTTGGACAGGGGCCTACGAGCAGTACTTC.

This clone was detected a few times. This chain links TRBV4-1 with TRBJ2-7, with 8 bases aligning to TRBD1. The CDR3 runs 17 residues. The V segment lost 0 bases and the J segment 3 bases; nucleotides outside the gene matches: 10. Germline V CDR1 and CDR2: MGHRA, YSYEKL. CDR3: CASSQDHGQGGNYEQYF. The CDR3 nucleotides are TGCGCCAGCAGCCAAGACCACGGACAGGGCGGCAACTACGAGCAGTACTTC.

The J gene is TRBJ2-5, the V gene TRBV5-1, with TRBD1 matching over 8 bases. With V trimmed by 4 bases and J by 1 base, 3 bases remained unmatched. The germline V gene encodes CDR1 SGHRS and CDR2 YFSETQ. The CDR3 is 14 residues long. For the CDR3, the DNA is TGCGCCAGCAGCCTGACAGGGGTCCAAGAGACCCAGTACTTC. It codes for CASSLTGVQETQYF. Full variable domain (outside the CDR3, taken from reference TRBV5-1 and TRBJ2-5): KAGVTQTPRYLIKTRGQQVTLSCSPISGHRSVSWYQQTPGQGLQFLFEYFSETQRNKGNFPGRFSGRQFSNSRSEMNVSTLELGDSALYLCASSLTGVQETQYFGPGTRLLVL.

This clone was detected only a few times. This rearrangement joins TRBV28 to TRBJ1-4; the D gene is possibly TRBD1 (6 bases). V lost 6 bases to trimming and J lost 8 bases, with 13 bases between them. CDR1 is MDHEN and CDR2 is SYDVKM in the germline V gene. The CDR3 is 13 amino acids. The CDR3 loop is CASRRGQQEKLFF. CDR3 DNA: TGTGCCAGCAGGAGAGGACAGCAGGAAAAACTGTTTTTT.

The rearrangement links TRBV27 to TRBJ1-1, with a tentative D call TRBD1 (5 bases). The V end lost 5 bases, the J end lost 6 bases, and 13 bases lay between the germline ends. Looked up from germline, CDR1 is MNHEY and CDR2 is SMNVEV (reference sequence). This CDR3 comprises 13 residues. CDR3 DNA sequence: TGTGCCAGCAGTACGGGACTTAAGGCTGAAGCTTTCTTT. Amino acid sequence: CASSTGLKAEAFF.

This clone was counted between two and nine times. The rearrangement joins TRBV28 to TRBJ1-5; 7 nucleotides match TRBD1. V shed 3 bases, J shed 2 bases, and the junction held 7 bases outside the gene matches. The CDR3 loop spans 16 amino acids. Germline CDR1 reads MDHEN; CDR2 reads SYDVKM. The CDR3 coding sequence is TGTGCCAGCAGTTTTCAGGGGGGTCAGGGCAATCAGCCCCAGCATTTT. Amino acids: CASSFQGGQGNQPQHF.

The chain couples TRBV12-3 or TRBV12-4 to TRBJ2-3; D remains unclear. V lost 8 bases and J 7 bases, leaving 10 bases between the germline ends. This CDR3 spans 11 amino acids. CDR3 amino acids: CASLQDYTQYF. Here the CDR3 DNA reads TGTGCCAGCCTTCAGGATTATACGCAGTATTTT.

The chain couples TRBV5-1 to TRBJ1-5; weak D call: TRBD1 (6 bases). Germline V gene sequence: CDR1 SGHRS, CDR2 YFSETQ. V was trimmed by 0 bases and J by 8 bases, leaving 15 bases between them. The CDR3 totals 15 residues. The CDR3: CASSLGGQLEEPQHF. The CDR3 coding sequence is TGCGCCAGCAGCTTGGGAGGACAGTTGGAGGAGCCCCAGCATTTT.